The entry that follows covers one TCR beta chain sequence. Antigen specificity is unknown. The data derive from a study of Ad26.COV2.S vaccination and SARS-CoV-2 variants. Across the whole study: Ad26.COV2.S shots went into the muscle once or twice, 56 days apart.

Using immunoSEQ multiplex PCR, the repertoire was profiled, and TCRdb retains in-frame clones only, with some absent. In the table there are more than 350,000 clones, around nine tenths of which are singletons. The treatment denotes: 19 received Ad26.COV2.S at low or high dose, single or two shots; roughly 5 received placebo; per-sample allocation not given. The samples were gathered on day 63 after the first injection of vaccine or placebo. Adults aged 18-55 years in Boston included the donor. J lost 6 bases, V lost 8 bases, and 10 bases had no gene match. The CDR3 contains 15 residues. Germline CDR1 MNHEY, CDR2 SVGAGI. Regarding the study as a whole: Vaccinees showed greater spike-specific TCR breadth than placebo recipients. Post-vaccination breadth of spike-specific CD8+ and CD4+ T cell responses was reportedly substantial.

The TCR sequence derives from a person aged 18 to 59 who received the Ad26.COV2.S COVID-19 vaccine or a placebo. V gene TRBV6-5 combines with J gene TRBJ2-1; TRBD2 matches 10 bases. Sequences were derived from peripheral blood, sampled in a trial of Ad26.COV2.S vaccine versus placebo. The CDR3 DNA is TGTGCCAGCGGTCAGGGCCTAGCGGGAGTCAATGAGCAGTTCTTC. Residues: CASGQGLAGVNEQFF.